Shown below are 19 T cell receptor beta chains from a single sample sequenced in a study of STAT5B mutations in CD4+ large granular lymphocyte leukemia. Profiling relied on immunoSEQ multiplex PCR, and the TCRdb table lists in-frame clones only, not all of them. The profile shows approximately 52,000 clones, roughly three quarters of them singletons. Sequencing was done on a sample of CD4+ T cells from blood buffy coats. These receptors originate from a human donor in good health.

The gene calls are TRBV5-1 and TRBJ2-1; D not certain. This CDR3 contains 12 residues. V shed 4 bases and J shed 7 bases, with 9 bases lying between them. The germline V gene encodes CDR1 SGHRS and CDR2 YFSETQ. CDR3 loop: CASSANRNEQFF. For the CDR3, the DNA is TGCGCCAGCAGCGCCAATAGAAATGAGCAGTTCTTC.

The gene calls are TRBV6-6 and TRBJ1-1; perhaps TRBD1 as D (6 bases). V was pared by 6 bases and J by 0 bases, with 14 bases between. CDR1 is MNHNY and CDR2 is SVGAGI in the germline V gene (reference sequence). There are 15 residues in the CDR3. CDR3 region: CASSLRGIMNTEAFF. CDR3 nucleotide sequence: TGTGCCAGCAGCCTCAGGGGCATAATGAACACTGAAGCTTTCTTT.

This chain links TRBV6-5 with TRBJ2-5, with 9 bases aligning to TRBD1. J gave up 2 bases and V 5 bases, and 6 bases lay outside the gene matches. Per the germline V gene, CDR1 is MNHEY and CDR2 is SVGAGI. This CDR3 spans 15 amino acids. The CDR3 DNA reads as TGTGCCAGCAGTCCCGGGACAGGGATTCAAGAGACCCAGTACTTC. Protein product: CASSPGTGIQETQYF.

This clone was counted a few times. The V and J genes are TRBV18 and TRBJ2-7; D uncertain. The CDR3 sequence is 16 residues long. Germline V gene lookup returns CDR1 KGHSH and CDR2 LQKENI. The ends were cut back, 6 bases at V and 0 bases at J, with 18 bases in the middle. The CDR3 coding sequence is TGTGCCAGCTCTCCTCAGACGGCAAGAAGCTCCTACGAGCAGTACTTC. It encodes CASSPQTARSSYEQYF.

This clone was detected a few times. This chain links TRBV21-1 with TRBJ2-5. TRBV21-1 has pseudogene status. This CDR3 region has 10 residues. The CDR3 here is CASKKETQYF. Written as DNA, the CDR3 is TGTGCCAGCAAGAAAGAGACCCAGTACTTC.

This chain uses TRBV25-1 with TRBJ2-7, with 12 bases that match TRBD2. The V gene's germline CDR1 is MGHDK and CDR2 SYGVNS. V was pared by 10 bases and J by 2 bases, with 3 bases of the junction left unmatched. The CDR3 spans 13 residues. The CDR3 nucleotides are TGTGCCACCGGACTAGCGGGGACCTACGAGCAGTACTTC. It specifies CATGLAGTYEQYF.

About this clone: Other DNA sequences in the same sample also yield this CDR3. The V call is TRBV7-8, the J call TRBJ2-1; D gene unclear. Per germline, CDR1 SGHVS and CDR2 FQNEAQ. Trimming took 5 bases from V and 9 from J, leaving 11 bases between them. The CDR3 length is 12 residues. The DNA for the CDR3 is TGTGCCAGCAGCCCAGCAATGGGTGAGCAGTTCTTC. It specifies CASSPAMGEQFF. The full variable domain, in which reference TRBV7-8 and TRBJ2-1 provide the parts outside the CDR3, is GAGVSQSPRYKVAKRGQDVALRCDPISGHVSLFWYQQALGQGPEFLTYFQNEAQLDKSGLPSDRFFAERPEGSVSTLKIQRTQQEDSAVYLCASSPAMGEQFFGPGTRLTVL.

The chain combines TRBV18 with TRBJ1-3, with no clear D. This CDR3 contains 15 residues. V was shortened by 1 base and J by 0 bases, with 7 bases between the two germline ends. Germline V gene data show CDR1 as KGHSH and CDR2 as LQKENI. CDR3 bases: TGTGCCAGCTCACCACAGGGCAGCTCTGGAAACACCATATATTTT. Protein sequence: CASSPQGSSGNTIYF.

This chain links TRBV11-2 with TRBJ2-1, with 12 bases aligning to TRBD2. V dropped 1 base and J dropped 0; count of bases not matched to a gene: 4. The germline CDR1 and CDR2 sequences are SGHAT and FQNNGV. The CDR3 sequence is 18 residues long. The CDR3 sequence is CASSLGTSGDSSYNEQFF. In DNA, the CDR3 is TGTGCCAGCAGCTTAGGGACTAGCGGGGATAGCTCCTACAATGAGCAGTTCTTC.

The chain couples TRBV2 to TRBJ1-5; maybe TRBD1 (5 bases). The ends were cut back, 6 bases at V and 0 bases at J, with 9 bases in the middle. This CDR3 has 14 amino acids. Germline V gene data show CDR1 as SNHLY and CDR2 as FYNNEI. DNA for the CDR3: TGTGCCAGCAGGAGGGGAATTAGCAATCAGCCCCAGCATTTT. Translation gives CASRRGISNQPQHF.

J is TRBJ2-2 and V is TRBV7-9, with 12 bases fitting TRBD2. Germline CDR1 SEHNR, CDR2 FQNEAQ (reference sequence). J lost 3 bases, V lost 5 bases, and 4 bases had no gene match. CDR3 length: 16 amino acids. The CDR3 loop is CASSQRLAGDTGELFF. DNA of the CDR3: TGTGCCAGCAGCCAAAGACTAGCGGGGGACACCGGGGAGCTGTTTTTT.

V and J are TRBV29-1 and TRBJ1-1; no firm D call. CDR1 SQVTM and CDR2 ANQGSEA come from the germline V gene. The CDR3 consists of 13 residues. Between the trimmed V and J ends, which lost 0 bases and 6 bases, there was a span of 11 bases. Written as DNA, the CDR3 is TGCAGCGTTGAAGAGACCAGACCCGCTGAAGCTTTCTTT. Translated, it gives CSVEETRPAEAFF.

The chain joins TRBV6-6 to TRBJ2-7; D may be TRBD1 (5 bases). The CDR3 is 12 amino acids. Trimming left V 2 bases short and J 5 bases short, with 7 bases between. CDR1 and CDR2 (germline): MNHNY, SVGAGI (reference sequence). CDR3 DNA sequence: TGTGCCAGCAGTTACCAGGGAAACGAGCAGTACTTC. Amino acid sequence: CASSYQGNEQYF.

The V and J genes are TRBV5-4 and TRBJ2-5; TRBD1 matches 7 bases. Unmatched junction bases numbered 3, after V lost 3 bases and J lost 4 bases. From germline, CDR1 is SGHNT and CDR2 YYREEE (reference sequence). The CDR3 is made up of 13 amino acids. CDR3 protein: CASSWDRGETQYF. The CDR3 DNA reads as TGTGCCAGCAGCTGGGACAGAGGAGAGACCCAGTACTTC.

The rearrangement joins TRBV5-1 to TRBJ1-1; the match to TRBD1 covers 7 bases. This CDR3 comprises 14 residues. V lost 3 bases, J lost 0 bases, and 2 bases stayed unmatched. Germline CDR1 reads SGHRS; CDR2 reads YFSETQ. The CDR3 DNA sequence: TGCGCCAGCAGCTGGGACAGACTGAACACTGAAGCTTTCTTT. Translated, it gives CASSWDRLNTEAFF.

The chain has TRBV6-6 and TRBJ2-7; 7 bases are a match to TRBD2. Trimming cost V 6 bases and J 0 bases; bases outside gene matches: 8. This CDR3 spans 15 amino acids. The germline CDR1 and CDR2 sequences are MNHNY and SVGAGI (reference sequence). The CDR3 DNA sequence: TGTGCCAGCAGGGGGGGGGACTCCCACTCCTACGAGCAGTACTTC. The encoded protein is CASRGGDSHSYEQYF.

This clone has a single count. This chain uses TRBV5-1 with TRBJ1-2; D gene ambiguous. The germline V gene has CDR1 SGHRS and CDR2 YFSETQ. The CDR3 is 15 amino acids. V was cut by 1 base and J by 0 bases, with 10 bases left in between. CDR3 loop: CASSLSPSTNYGYTF. The CDR3 DNA reads as TGCGCCAGCAGCTTGTCACCCAGTACTAACTATGGCTACACCTTC.

The rearrangement links TRBV9 to TRBJ2-5, with 8 bases fitting TRBD1. The CDR3 is made up of 14 amino acids. The V gene's germline CDR1 is SGDLS and CDR2 YYNGEE. V was clipped by 4 bases and J by 5 bases; unmatched bases: 7. CDR3 coding DNA: TGTGCCAGCAGCATCCAGGGGGCTGGGGAGACCCAGTACTTC. This encodes CASSIQGAGETQYF.

V and J are TRBV5-6 and TRBJ2-3; 7 bases line up with TRBD1. There are 13 residues in the CDR3. The J segment lost 2 bases and the V segment lost 7 bases, leaving 4 bases of the junction unmatched. Germline V lookup: CDR1 SGHDT, CDR2 YYEEEE. As DNA, the CDR3 is TGTGCCAGCGGTGACAGGGACACAGATACGCAGTATTTT. It is translated as CASGDRDTDTQYF. The full variable domain, with the rest looked up from reference TRBV5-6 and TRBJ2-3, is DAGVTQSPTHLIKTRGQQVTLRCSPKSGHDTVSWYQQALGQGPQFIFQYYEEEERQRGNFPDRFSGHQFPNYSSELNVNALLLGDSALYLCASGDRDTDTQYFGPGTRLTVL.